These T cell receptor beta chains were read from a single sample in a study of beta chain features in type 1 diabetes. Assay: immunoSEQ multiplex PCR; the TCRdb copy retains only in-frame clones and omits some. Among fewer than 65,000 clones, roughly three fifths were seen once, and the ten largest hold around 2.2%. Sequenced material: Tregs from blood. These receptors originate from a woman under 30 in good health. Both conserved end residues are part of each CDR3. The D gene is left open where the match is weak. Expanded clones get a size class; other rows say once, few or many, or leave the size out.

J	V	size	D	DNA	CDR3
TRBJ2-3	TRBV4-2	few	TRBD2	TGTGCCAGCAGCCAAGCTTTTGGGGCGGGGGGCACAGATACGCAGTATTTT	CASSQAFGAGGTDTQYF
TRBJ2-5	TRBV6-6	few	.	TGTGCCAGCACCCTCGGCCCAGGCGAGCCGGAGACCCAGTACTTC	CASTLGPGEPETQYF
TRBJ1-1	TRBV6-5	.	.	TGTGCCAGCAGCACCACGGGACACTTGAACACTGAAGCTTTCTTT	CASSTTGHLNTEAFF
TRBJ1-2	TRBV6-1	.	TRBD1	TGTGCCAGCAGTTCCAGGGGGAAGGACTATGGCTACACCTTC	CASSSRGKDYGYTF
TRBJ1-2	TRBV28	.	.	TGTGCCAGCAGGCTCCTCGGGAGCTATGGCTACACCTTC	CASRLLGSYGYTF
TRBJ2-1	TRBV5-4	few	.	TGTGCCAGCAGCTCAGGCGGGGTCCGCAATGAGCAGTTCTTC	CASSSGGVRNEQFF
TRBJ2-3	TRBV7-3	.	.	TGTGCCAGCAGCCCGGGAAATCCTACAGATACGCAGTATTTT	CASSPGNPTDTQYF
TRBJ1-1	TRBV18	.	.	TGTGCCAGCTCACCAAGTCGGGACACTGAAGCTTTCTTT	CASSPSRDTEAFF
TRBJ1-1	TRBV19	.	.	TGTGCCAGTAGTATCCGGGGAGGCACTGAAGCTTTCTTT	CASSIRGGTEAFF
TRBJ1-1	TRBV7-2	few	.	TGTGCCAGCAGTTTTAAACTGTTAAACACTGAAGCTTTCTTT	CASSFKLLNTEAFF
TRBJ2-7	TRBV4-1	.	TRBD1	TGCGCCAGCAGCCTCTGGGGACAGGGGGAAAAGTACGAGCAGTACTTC	CASSLWGQGEKYEQYF
TRBJ2-3	TRBV19	few	.	TGTGCCAGTAGTGACTACACAGATACGCAGTATTTT	CASSDYTDTQYF
TRBJ1-1	TRBV21-1	.	.	TGTGCCAGCAGCAAAGTGGGGACAATGAACACTGAAGCTTTCTTT	CASSKVGTMNTEAFF
TRBJ1-4	TRBV6-1	.	.	TGTGCCAGCAGTGAGGGGACACAAGCAACTAATGAAAAACTGTTTTTT	CASSEGTQATNEKLFF
TRBJ1-2	TRBV2	few	TRBD1	TGTGCCAGCGGACTAAGGGCAGGGGGCAATGGCTACACCTTC	CASGLRAGGNGYTF
TRBJ1-2	TRBV27	.	.	TGTGCCAGCAGTTTTAGGCAGGGCTATGGCTACACCTTC	CASSFRQGYGYTF
TRBJ1-1	TRBV29-1	.	TRBD1	TGCAGCGCTCTAGACAGGGGGTACACTGAAGCTTTCTTT	CSALDRGYTEAFF
TRBJ2-5	TRBV5-1	.	.	TGCGCCAGCAGCTTGGCCGGGGAGACCCAGTACTTC	CASSLAGETQYF
TRBJ2-6	TRBV5-1	few	.	TGCGCCAGCAGCTTGGATTATGCTGGGGCCAACGTCCTGACTTTC	CASSLDYAGANVLTF
TRBJ2-1	TRBV19	.	TRBD2	TGTGCCAGTAGTATAAAGCCTAGCGGGAGCAACTATGAGCAGTTCTTC	CASSIKPSGSNYEQFF
TRBJ2-1	TRBV7-2	.	TRBD2	TGTGCCAGCAGCCCCTTGGGGGAGGGTGAGCAGTTCTTC	CASSPLGEGEQFF
TRBJ2-7	TRBV7-8	.	TRBD2	TGTGCCAGCAGCTTCCTGCAAATTAGCGGGGCTGCTGCTACCTACGAGCAGTACTTC	CASSFLQISGAAATYEQYF
TRBJ2-7	TRBV18	few	.	TGTGCCAGCTCACCGGGCCGTTACGAGCAGTACTTC	CASSPGRYEQYF
TRBJ1-2	TRBV18	.	TRBD1	TGTGCCAGCTCACCTGACAGGGCCTATGGCTACACCTTC	CASSPDRAYGYTF
TRBJ2-7	TRBV5-1	.	TRBD2	TGCGCCAACAGCTTGATTAGCGGGGGAGAGCAGTACTTC	CANSLISGGEQYF
TRBJ2-7	TRBV7-3	.	.	TGTGCCAGCAGCTTAGGGGGGAGTTGGGCCTACGAGCAGTACTTC	CASSLGGSWAYEQYF
TRBJ1-2	TRBV19	few	TRBD1	TGTGCCAGTAGTGTGGACAGGGGGATCTATGGCTACACCTTC	CASSVDRGIYGYTF
TRBJ2-2	TRBV5-1	.	TRBD1	TGCGCCAGCAGCTTGGGACAGGGGGCTGCCGGGGAGCTGTTTTTT	CASSLGQGAAGELFF
TRBJ2-1	TRBV4-2	.	TRBD2	TGTGCCAGCAGCCGGGGGGGGGACCGCCGGTACTACAATGAGCAGTTCTTC	CASSRGGDRRYYNEQFF
TRBJ2-3	TRBV6-1	few	TRBD2	TGTGCCAGCGCACTAGCGGGGGGTTTAGATACGCAGTATTTT	CASALAGGLDTQYF
TRBJ2-5	TRBV19	.	TRBD1	TGTGCCAGTAACCACCCGGGACAGGGGGCCGAGACCCAGTACTTC	CASNHPGQGAETQYF
TRBJ1-3	TRBV30	.	.	TGTGCCTGGAGATCGTACTCTGGAAACACCATATATTTT	CAWRSYSGNTIYF
TRBJ1-3	TRBV14	few	.	TGTGCCAGCAGCCAAGTCGGGGGATCTGGAAACACCATATATTTT	CASSQVGGSGNTIYF
TRBJ2-1	TRBV2	.	.	TGTGCCAGCAGTGAAATATACAATGAGCAGTTCTTC	CASSEIYNEQFF
TRBJ2-1	TRBV2	few	.	TGTGCCAGCAGATTCTTACGGTCCTACAATGAGCAGTTCTTC	CASRFLRSYNEQFF
TRBJ1-1	TRBV30	few	.	TGTGCCTGGAAAGGGGGTCTCGGAGCTTTCTTT	CAWKGGLGAFF
TRBJ1-2	TRBV19	.	TRBD1	TGTGCCAGTACAAACAGGGGGCTGGGCTATGGCTACACCTTC	CASTNRGLGYGYTF
TRBJ2-2	TRBV6-5	.	.	TGTGCCAGCAGTTACTCGACCGGGATCGCCGGGGAGCTGTTTTTT	CASSYSTGIAGELFF
TRBJ2-1	TRBV5-1	.	TRBD2	TGCGCCAGCAGCTTGTATGGGGAGGGGCTCAATGAGCAGTTCTTC	CASSLYGEGLNEQFF
TRBJ1-2	TRBV6-5	few	.	TGTGCCAGCAGTTATGCAGGCAATGGCTACACCTTC	CASSYAGNGYTF
TRBJ1-1	TRBV6-6	.	.	TGTGCCAGCAGCCCCCGGGATTCGAACACTGAAGCTTTCTTT	CASSPRDSNTEAFF
TRBJ2-2	TRBV7-9	.	.	TGTGCCAGCAGCCCCCGGGGAGCGGGGACAAACACCGGGGAGCTGTTTTTT	CASSPRGAGTNTGELFF
TRBJ1-2	TRBV2	.	TRBD1	TGTGCCAGCAGACCCCTCCGGGACAGGGATGGCTACACCTTC	CASRPLRDRDGYTF
TRBJ2-5	TRBV5-1	.	TRBD2	TGCGCCAGCAGGTGGCTAGCGGGGAGGGGCCAAGAGACCCAGTACTTC	CASRWLAGRGQETQYF
TRBJ2-5	TRBV5-6	.	.	TGTGCCAGCAGCTCAGTTTTTCGCCGAGAGACCCAGTACTTC	CASSSVFRRETQYF
TRBJ1-2	TRBV7-8	.	TRBD1	TGTGCCAGCAGCTTGAGGACAGGGATGATGTATGGCTACACCTTC	CASSLRTGMMYGYTF
TRBJ2-3	TRBV30	.	.	TGTGCCTGGACCCAGACAGGCACAGATACGCAGTATTTT	CAWTQTGTDTQYF
TRBJ2-7	TRBV7-9	few	TRBD1	TGTGCCAGCAGCTCCCCAGGGACAGGTTCCTACGAGCAGTACTTC	CASSSPGTGSYEQYF